A single TCR beta chain is shown here with its context. This record comes from a study of metastatic and nonmetastatic thyroid tumors. On the study more broadly: Repertoire data that came from the blood and tumor or nodule tissue of malignant and benign thyroid patients were compared.

Each patient came to thyroid surgery without any prior treatment (of any kind). Trimming removed 6 bases from V and 1 base from J, with 15 bases in between. The V gene's germline CDR1 is MDHEN and CDR2 SYDVKM. The CDR3 extends over 15 amino acids. TCRdb reanalyzed the PCR reads via MiXCR. The sample includes fewer than 20,000 clones, 25% to 35% of them seen just once. The sequencing sample was made of tumor tissue. The source is a male donor with papillary thyroid cancer or a benign thyroid nodule (not recorded which). Some clones in this sample may be carry-over from other donors' samples. V usage is TRBV28 and J usage is TRBJ2-5, with D perhaps given as TRBD1 or TRBD2 (5 bases each). The CDR3 region has the DNA TGTGCCAGCAGCCCCGGGACGGGCGGCCAAGAGACCCAGTACTTC. As protein: CASSPGTGGQETQYF. The complete variable domain, with remaining parts taken from reference TRBV28 and TRBJ2-5, reads DVKVTQSSRYLVKRTGEKVFLECVQDMDHENMFWYRQDPGLGLRLIYFSYDVKMKEKGDIPEGYSVSREKKERFSLILESASTNQTSMYLCASSPGTGGQETQYFGPGTRLLVL.